This TCR beta chain was captured in a study of blood T cells in healthy people across ages. A second PCR, run for roughly 7 to 11 cycles, used a sample-barcoded 5' primer plus a J-beta primer mix. Via MiXCR, TCRdb re-called the 5' RACE reads, giving one row per CDR3 protein. The table has more than 1,400,000 distinct CDR3 sequences, 42% seen once. The extraction recovered at least 6 micrograms of total RNA per sample. Deletions cut 6 bases from V and 5 bases from J, with 20 bases between. The CDR3 spans 15 residues. The germline V gene encodes CDR1 MDHEN and CDR2 SYDVKM. The rearrangement links TRBV28 to TRBJ2-7; either TRBD1 or TRBD2 may fit D (5 bases each). Material for sequencing was blood. This TCR was recovered from a woman aged 18-35 years in good health. CDR3 nucleotides: TGTGCCAGCAGACTCCCGGGACCCCGGGACCACGAGCAGTACTTC. It encodes CASRLPGPRDHEQYF.